This TCR beta chain was captured in a study of blood T cell repertoires in COVID-19. Whole-study context: Acute and convalescent COVID-19 samples came from the United States, Italy and Spain.

Only in-frame clones appear in the TCRdb table, and some are missing; sequencing was by immunoSEQ multiplex PCR. The table lists hundreds of thousands of clones, about 89% of them singletons. Cohort 3 recovery required two negative PCRs, clearance, or symptom resolution. This clone was found once. The sequence derives from a man aged 35 to 55 who had recovered from COVID-19. The sample comprised PBMCs or T cells enriched from blood (not recorded which).

This chain's CDR3 is CASIPRGASRGTEAFF. The CDR3 bases are TGTGCCAGCATCCCCCGCGGGGCTTCCAGGGGGACTGAAGCTTTCTTT. The chain couples TRBV27 to TRBJ1-1; 7 nucleotides align to TRBD1. Germline V gene data show CDR1 as MNHEY and CDR2 as SMNVEV (reference sequence). Germline trimming cut 7 bases from V and 5 bases from J; bases unmatched to any gene: 16. CDR3 length: 16 residues.